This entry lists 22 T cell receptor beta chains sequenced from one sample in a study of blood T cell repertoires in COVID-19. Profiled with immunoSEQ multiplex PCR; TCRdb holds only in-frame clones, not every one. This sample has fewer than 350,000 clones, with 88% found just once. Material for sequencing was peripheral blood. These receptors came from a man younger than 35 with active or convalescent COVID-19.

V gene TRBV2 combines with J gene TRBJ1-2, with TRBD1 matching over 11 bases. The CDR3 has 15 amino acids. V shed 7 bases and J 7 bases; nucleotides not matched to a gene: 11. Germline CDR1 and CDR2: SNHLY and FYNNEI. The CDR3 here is CASNPGQGDGGGYTF. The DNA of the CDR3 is TGTGCCAGCAATCCGGGACAGGGGGACGGTGGTGGCTACACCTTC. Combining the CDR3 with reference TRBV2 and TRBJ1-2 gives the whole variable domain EPEVTQTPSHQVTQMGQEVILRCVPISNHLYFYWYRQILGQKVEFLVSFYNNEISEKSEIFDDQFSVERPDGSNFTLKIRSTKLEDSAMYFCASNPGQGDGGGYTFGSGTRLTVV.

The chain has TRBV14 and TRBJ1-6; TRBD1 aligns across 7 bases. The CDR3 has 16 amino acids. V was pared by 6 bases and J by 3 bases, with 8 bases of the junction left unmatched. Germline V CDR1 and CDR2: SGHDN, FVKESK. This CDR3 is CASRGPGTVYNSPLHF. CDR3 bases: TGTGCCAGCAGGGGCCCCGGGACAGTCTATAATTCACCCCTCCACTTT.

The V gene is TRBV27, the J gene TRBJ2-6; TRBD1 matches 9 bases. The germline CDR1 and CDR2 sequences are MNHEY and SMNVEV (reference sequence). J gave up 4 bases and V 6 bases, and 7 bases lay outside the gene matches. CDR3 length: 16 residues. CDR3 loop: CASRSTGGWGANVLTF. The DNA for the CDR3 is TGTGCCAGCAGATCCACAGGGGGCTGGGGGGCCAACGTCCTGACTTTC.

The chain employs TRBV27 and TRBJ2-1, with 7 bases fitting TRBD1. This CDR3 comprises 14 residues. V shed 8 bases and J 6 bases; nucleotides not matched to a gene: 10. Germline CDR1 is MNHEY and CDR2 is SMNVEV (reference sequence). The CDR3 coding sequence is TGTGCCAGCCGACAGGGAAGGAGCATCAATGAGCAGTTCTTC. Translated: CASRQGRSINEQFF.

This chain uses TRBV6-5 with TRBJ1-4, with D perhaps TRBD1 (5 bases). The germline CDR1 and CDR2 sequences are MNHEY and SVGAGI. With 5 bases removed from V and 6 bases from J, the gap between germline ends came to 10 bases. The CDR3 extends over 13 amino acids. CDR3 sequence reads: CASSLTGDEKLFF. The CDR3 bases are TGTGCCAGCAGTCTAACGGGGGATGAAAAACTGTTTTTT.

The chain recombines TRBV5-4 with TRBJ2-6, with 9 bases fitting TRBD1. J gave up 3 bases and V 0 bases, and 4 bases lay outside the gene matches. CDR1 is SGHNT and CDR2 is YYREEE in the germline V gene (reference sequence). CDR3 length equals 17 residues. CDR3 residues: CASSLVDRGFGANVLTF. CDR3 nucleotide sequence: TGTGCCAGCAGCTTGGTGGACAGGGGTTTTGGGGCCAACGTCCTGACTTTC.

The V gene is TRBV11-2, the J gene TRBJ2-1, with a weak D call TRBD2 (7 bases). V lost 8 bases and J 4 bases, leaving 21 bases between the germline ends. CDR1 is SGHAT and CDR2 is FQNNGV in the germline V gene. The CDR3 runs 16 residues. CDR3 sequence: CASLKWSGGLYNEQFF. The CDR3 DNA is TGTGCCAGCCTTAAATGGTCGGGGGGCTTATACAATGAGCAGTTCTTC.

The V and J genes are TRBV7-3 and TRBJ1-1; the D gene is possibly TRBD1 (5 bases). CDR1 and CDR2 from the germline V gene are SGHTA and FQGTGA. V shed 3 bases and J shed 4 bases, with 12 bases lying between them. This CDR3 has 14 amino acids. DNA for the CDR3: TGTGCCAGCAGCTTGCTAGGGGTCGGCACTGAAGCTTTCTTT. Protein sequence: CASSLLGVGTEAFF.

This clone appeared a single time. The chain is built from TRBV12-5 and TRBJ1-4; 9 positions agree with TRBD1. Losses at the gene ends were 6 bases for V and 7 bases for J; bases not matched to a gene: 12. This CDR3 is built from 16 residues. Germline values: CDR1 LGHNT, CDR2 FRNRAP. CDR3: CASGQVGTGGREKLFF. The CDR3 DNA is TGTGCTAGTGGCCAAGTCGGAACAGGGGGCCGTGAAAAACTGTTTTTT.

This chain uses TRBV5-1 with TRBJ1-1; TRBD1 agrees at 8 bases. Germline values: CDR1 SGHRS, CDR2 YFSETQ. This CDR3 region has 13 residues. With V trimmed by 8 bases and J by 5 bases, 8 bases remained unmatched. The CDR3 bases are TGCGCCAGTATGGGACAGGAAGGGACTGAAGCTTTCTTT. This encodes CASMGQEGTEAFF.

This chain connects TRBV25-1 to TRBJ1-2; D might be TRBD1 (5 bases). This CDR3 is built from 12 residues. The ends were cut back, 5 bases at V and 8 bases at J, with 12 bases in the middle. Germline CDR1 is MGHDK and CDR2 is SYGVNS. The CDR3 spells CASSTRVFGYTF. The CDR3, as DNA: TGTGCCAGCAGTACCAGGGTATTCGGCTACACCTTC.

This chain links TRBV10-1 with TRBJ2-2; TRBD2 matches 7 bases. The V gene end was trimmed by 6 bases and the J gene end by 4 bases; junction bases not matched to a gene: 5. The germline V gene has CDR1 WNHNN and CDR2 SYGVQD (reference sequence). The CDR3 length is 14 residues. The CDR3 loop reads CASRSTGGTGELFF. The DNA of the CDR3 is TGCGCCAGCAGGTCGACGGGGGGCACCGGGGAGCTGTTTTTT.

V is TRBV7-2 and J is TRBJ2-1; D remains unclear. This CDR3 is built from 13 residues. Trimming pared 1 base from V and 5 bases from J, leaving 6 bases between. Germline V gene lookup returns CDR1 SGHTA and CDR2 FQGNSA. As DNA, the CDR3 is TGTGCCAGCAGCTTAGAGACTGACAATGAGCAGTTCTTC. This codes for CASSLETDNEQFF.

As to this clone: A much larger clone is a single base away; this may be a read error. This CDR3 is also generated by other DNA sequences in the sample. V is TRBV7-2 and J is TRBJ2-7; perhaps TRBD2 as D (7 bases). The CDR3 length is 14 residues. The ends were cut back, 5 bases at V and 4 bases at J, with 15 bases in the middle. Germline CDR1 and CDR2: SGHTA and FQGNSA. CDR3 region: CASSEGEGGYEQYF. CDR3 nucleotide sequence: TGTGCCAGCAGCGAGGGGGAGGGGGGGTACGAGCAGTACTTC.

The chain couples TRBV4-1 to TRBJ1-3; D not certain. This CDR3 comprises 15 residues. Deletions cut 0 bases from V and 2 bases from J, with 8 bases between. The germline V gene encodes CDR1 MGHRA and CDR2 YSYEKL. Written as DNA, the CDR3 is TGCGCCAGCAGCCAAGATCTCGGTCCTGGAAACACCATATATTTT. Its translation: CASSQDLGPGNTIYF.

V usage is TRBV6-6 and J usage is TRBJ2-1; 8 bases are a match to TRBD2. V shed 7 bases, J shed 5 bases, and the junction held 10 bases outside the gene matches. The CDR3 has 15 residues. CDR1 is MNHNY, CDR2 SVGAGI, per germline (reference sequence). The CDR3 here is CASIKGGTRDNEQFF. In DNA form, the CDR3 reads TGTGCCAGCATTAAGGGGGGGACTAGAGACAATGAGCAGTTCTTC.

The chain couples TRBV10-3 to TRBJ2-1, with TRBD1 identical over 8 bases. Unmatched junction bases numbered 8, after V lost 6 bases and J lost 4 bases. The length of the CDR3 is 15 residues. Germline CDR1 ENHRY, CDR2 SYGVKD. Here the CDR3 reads CAISDPQGVYNEQFF. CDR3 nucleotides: TGTGCCATCAGCGACCCACAGGGGGTGTACAATGAGCAGTTCTTC.

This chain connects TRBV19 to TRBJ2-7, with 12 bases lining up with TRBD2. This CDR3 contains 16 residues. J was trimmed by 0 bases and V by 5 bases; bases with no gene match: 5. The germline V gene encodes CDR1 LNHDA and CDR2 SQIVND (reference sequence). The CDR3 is CASSVTSGGPSYEQYF. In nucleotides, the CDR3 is TGTGCCAGTAGTGTTACTAGCGGGGGGCCCTCCTACGAGCAGTACTTC. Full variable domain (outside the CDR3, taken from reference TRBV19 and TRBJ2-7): DGGITQSPKYLFRKEGQNVTLSCEQNLNHDAMYWYRQDPGQGLRLIYYSQIVNDFQKGDIAEGYSVSREKKESFPLTVTSAQKNPTAFYLCASSVTSGGPSYEQYFGPGTRLTVT.

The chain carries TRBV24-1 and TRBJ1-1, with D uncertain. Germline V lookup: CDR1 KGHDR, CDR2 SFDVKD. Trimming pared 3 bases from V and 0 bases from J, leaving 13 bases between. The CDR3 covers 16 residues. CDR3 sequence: CATSDASQRLNTEAFF. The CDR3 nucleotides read TGTGCCACCAGTGATGCTTCACAGAGACTGAACACTGAAGCTTTCTTT.

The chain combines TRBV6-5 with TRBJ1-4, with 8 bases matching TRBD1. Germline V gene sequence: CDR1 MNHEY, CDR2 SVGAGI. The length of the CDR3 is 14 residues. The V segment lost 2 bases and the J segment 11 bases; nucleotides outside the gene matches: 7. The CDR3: CASSYQGAGYKLFF. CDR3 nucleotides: TGTGCCAGCAGTTACCAGGGGGCGGGTTATAAACTGTTTTTT.

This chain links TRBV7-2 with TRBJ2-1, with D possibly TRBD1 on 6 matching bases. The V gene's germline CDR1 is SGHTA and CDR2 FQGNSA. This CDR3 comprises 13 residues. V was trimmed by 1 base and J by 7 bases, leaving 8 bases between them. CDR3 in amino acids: CASSLGTVNEQFF. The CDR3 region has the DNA TGTGCCAGCAGCTTAGGGACAGTTAATGAGCAGTTCTTC.

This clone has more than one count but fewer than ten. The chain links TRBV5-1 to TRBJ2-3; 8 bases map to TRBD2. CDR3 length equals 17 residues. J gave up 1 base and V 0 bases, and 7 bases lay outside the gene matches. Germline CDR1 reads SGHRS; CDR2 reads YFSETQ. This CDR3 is CASSLGTLAGGTDTQYF. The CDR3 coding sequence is TGCGCCAGCAGCTTGGGGACCCTAGCGGGTGGCACAGATACGCAGTATTTT.